These 31 T cell receptor beta chains originate from one sample sequenced in a study of shared T cell receptors in the human thymus. Method: immunoSEQ multiplex PCR; TCRdb's copy keeps in-frame clones and lacks some. The sample contains approximately 660,000 clones, approximately 87% of which appear only once. Another study also made use of these data, one on human thymus T cells.

The sequencing sample was made of thymocytes. Receptor source: a boy younger than two with a congenital heart defect.

The chain employs TRBV2 and TRBJ2-7, with D perhaps matching TRBD1 (8 bases). Germline values: CDR1 SNHLY, CDR2 FYNNEI. Trimming took 6 bases from V and 4 from J, leaving 13 bases between them. The length of the CDR3 is 13 residues. As DNA, the CDR3 is TGTGCCAGCAGACACAGGGGGGGGTACGAGCAGTACTTC. This gives the protein CASRHRGGYEQYF.

The V call is TRBV25-1, the J call TRBJ1-4, with D hard to call. The CDR3 has 15 residues. Germline V gives CDR1 MGHDK, CDR2 SYGVNS. The germline V and J ends were trimmed by 5 bases and 3 bases, with 13 bases remaining between them. The chain's CDR3 is CASSKHEHSNEKLFF. CDR3 nucleotide sequence: TGTGCCAGCAGTAAACACGAACATTCTAATGAAAAACTGTTTTTT.

The chain couples TRBV28 to TRBJ1-3; D is perhaps TRBD1 (6 bases). Trimming took 6 bases from V and 3 from J, leaving 24 bases between them. The germline CDR1 and CDR2 sequences are MDHEN and SYDVKM. The CDR3 spans 18 residues. In nucleotides, the CDR3 is TGTGCCAGCAGCCGTGCGGGGGGCCAGGCACCAGGTGGAAACACCATATATTTT. This codes for CASSRAGGQAPGGNTIYF.

The genes are TRBV7-8 and TRBJ2-7; TRBD1 matches at 7 bases. Germline CDR1 SGHVS, CDR2 FQNEAQ. The length of the CDR3 is 14 residues. J lost 0 bases, V lost 3 bases, and 2 bases had no gene match. CDR3 sequence reads: CASSFTGDSYEQYF. CDR3 coding DNA: TGTGCCAGCAGCTTCACAGGGGACTCCTACGAGCAGTACTTC. Full variable domain (remainder filled in from reference TRBV7-8 and TRBJ2-7): GAGVSQSPRYKVAKRGQDVALRCDPISGHVSLFWYQQALGQGPEFLTYFQNEAQLDKSGLPSDRFFAERPEGSVSTLKIQRTQQEDSAVYLCASSFTGDSYEQYFGPGTRLTVT.

The genes are TRBV4-1 and TRBJ2-5, with D hard to call. The CDR3 is made up of 14 amino acids. V was trimmed by 4 bases and J by 4 bases, leaving 13 bases between them. Germline V gives CDR1 MGHRA, CDR2 YSYEKL. As DNA, the CDR3 is TGCGCCAGCAGCCTCACACGACCAGGAGAGACCCAGTACTTC. It encodes CASSLTRPGETQYF.

The chain recombines TRBV28 with TRBJ2-7; the match to TRBD2 covers 7 bases. The CDR3 length is 15 residues. The V gene's germline CDR1 is MDHEN and CDR2 SYDVKM. J gave up 0 bases and V 2 bases, and 4 bases lay outside the gene matches. The CDR3 DNA is TGTGCCAGCAGTTTAACCGGGACTACCTCCTACGAGCAGTACTTC. It specifies CASSLTGTTSYEQYF.

The chain combines TRBV15 with TRBJ2-3; 15 bases line up with TRBD2. CDR1 and CDR2 (germline): LNHNV, YYDKDF (reference sequence). V shed 5 bases and J 4 bases; nucleotides not matched to a gene: 22. The CDR3 totals 22 residues. CDR3 sequence: CATSRTLTRGLAGGEFADTQYF. CDR3 coding DNA: TGTGCCACCAGCCGAACCCTCACGCGTGGACTAGCGGGAGGGGAATTCGCAGATACGCAGTATTTT.

The genes are TRBV6-5 and TRBJ1-1; the D is unclear. The CDR3 length is 15 residues. V lost 0 bases to trimming and J lost 7 bases, with 15 bases between them. Looked up from germline, CDR1 is MNHEY and CDR2 is SVGAGI. CDR3 sequence (DNA): TGTGCCAGCAGTTACTCAAAACTCGGTTTCGGTGAAGCTTTCTTT. Protein product: CASSYSKLGFGEAFF.

The V call is TRBV6-1, the J call TRBJ1-4, with D perhaps matching TRBD1 (6 bases). V was cut by 3 bases and J by 8 bases, with 16 bases left in between. The CDR3 extends over 15 amino acids. The germline V gene has CDR1 MNHNS and CDR2 SASEGT. CDR3 loop: CASSDGFLRGEKLFF. DNA for the CDR3: TGTGCCAGCAGTGATGGCTTCCTGAGGGGGGAAAAACTGTTTTTT.

This chain uses TRBV5-6 with TRBJ2-3; 9 bases agree with TRBD2. CDR3 length: 17 amino acids. The germline V gene has CDR1 SGHDT and CDR2 YYEEEE. Losses at the gene ends were 0 bases for V and 5 bases for J; bases not matched to a gene: 10. The CDR3 loop is CASSLDPAGGLGDTQYF. In DNA form, the CDR3 reads TGTGCCAGCAGCTTGGATCCGGCGGGAGGGCTGGGAGATACGCAGTATTTT.

This rearrangement joins TRBV4-2 to TRBJ2-1, with 7 bases fitting TRBD2. The CDR3 consists of 20 residues. V was pared by 1 base and J by 1 base, with 16 bases of the junction left unmatched. Germline loops: CDR1 LGHNA, CDR2 YNFKEQ. The CDR3 loop is CASSQGRRAGVKFSYNEQFF. The CDR3 nucleotides are TGTGCCAGCAGCCAAGGGCGACGCGCGGGAGTCAAGTTTTCCTACAATGAGCAGTTCTTC.

This chain uses TRBV4-3 with TRBJ2-6; no clear D. Germline loops: CDR1 LGHNA, CDR2 YSLEER. The V end was cut by 0 bases, the J end by 0 bases, with 15 bases between. This CDR3 has 19 amino acids. The CDR3 nucleotides are TGCGCCAGCAGCCAAGATCCCGTCCCTCAGTTCTCTGGGGCCAACGTCCTGACTTTC. The encoded protein is CASSQDPVPQFSGANVLTF.

V is TRBV13 and J is TRBJ1-2; TRBD1 matches 7 bases. Trimming cost V 5 bases and J 7 bases; bases outside gene matches: 16. The CDR3 covers 16 residues. Germline V CDR1 and CDR2: PRHDT, FYEKMQ (reference sequence). The CDR3 nucleotides read TGTGCCAGCAGCCCAGGGGGTCAGGCGCTAAAGGGTGGCTACACCTTC. It codes for CASSPGGQALKGGYTF.

This chain connects TRBV6-5 to TRBJ1-2; weak D call: TRBD1 (5 bases). Trimming took 6 bases from V and 6 from J, leaving 14 bases between them. The CDR3 loop spans 13 amino acids. From germline, CDR1 is MNHEY and CDR2 SVGAGI. The CDR3: CASRGKRGNGYTF. The CDR3 bases are TGTGCCAGCAGGGGTAAAAGGGGAAATGGCTACACCTTC.

This clone was seen a single time. This sequence joins TRBV7-9 and TRBJ2-3; possible D gene TRBD2, 7 bases. There are 17 residues in the CDR3. Trimming took 1 base from V and 2 from J, leaving 16 bases between them. Germline CDR1 reads SEHNR; CDR2 reads FQNEAQ (reference sequence). The CDR3 sequence is CASSLGGGGLATDTQYF. The CDR3 DNA reads TGTGCCAGCAGCTTAGGAGGGGGGGGACTTGCCACAGATACGCAGTATTTT.

J is TRBJ2-5 and V is TRBV29-1, with 7 nucleotides matching TRBD1. Trimming at V came to 6 bases and at J to 5 bases, leaving 15 bases not matched to a gene. The CDR3 contains 15 residues. CDR1 and CDR2 from the germline V gene are SQVTM and ANQGSEA. CDR3 DNA: TGCAGCGTAGATAGAAGGGACAGCCCAAAGGAGACCCAGTACTTC. Its translation: CSVDRRDSPKETQYF.

This chain connects TRBV19 to TRBJ2-3; 7 bases match TRBD2. CDR1 is LNHDA and CDR2 is SQIVND in the germline V gene (reference sequence). The CDR3 contains 15 residues. Trimming took 3 bases from V and 3 from J; bases not matched to a gene: 6. CDR3: CASSIGRKETDTQYF. As DNA, the CDR3 is TGTGCCAGTAGTATCGGGAGGAAGGAGACAGATACGCAGTATTTT.

The chain employs TRBV6-6 and TRBJ1-3, with D perhaps matching TRBD1 (5 bases). Trimming stripped 4 bases from V and 2 bases from J, with 15 bases between. Germline CDR1 MNHNY, CDR2 SVGAGI (reference sequence). This CDR3 is 16 amino acids long. CDR3 protein: CASSWGGTLTGNTIYF. The CDR3 DNA is TGTGCCAGCAGTTGGGGGGGGACTTTAACTGGAAACACCATATATTTT.

This clone was picked up one time. The chain carries TRBV4-3 and TRBJ2-1; 10 bases line up with TRBD2. Germline V gene sequence: CDR1 LGHNA, CDR2 YSLEER. V shed 1 base and J 5 bases; nucleotides not matched to a gene: 8. The CDR3 loop spans 17 amino acids. DNA for the CDR3: TGCGCCAGCAGCCAAGCGGGGGGAAGCGGGAGGGACAATGAGCAGTTCTTC. Its translation is CASSQAGGSGRDNEQFF.

The rearrangement uses TRBV4-1 and TRBJ2-5; D gene unclear. This CDR3 is built from 15 residues. Looked up from germline, CDR1 is MGHRA and CDR2 is YSYEKL. V was clipped by 1 base and J by 5 bases, with 14 bases between them. The CDR3 region has the DNA TGCGCCAGCAGCCAAGGGTCTAGACCGTTTGAGACCCAGTACTTC. It codes for CASSQGSRPFETQYF.

CDR3 sequence (DNA): TGCGCCAGCAGCCAACCTAGCGGGAGTTTCACCGGGGAGCTGTTTTTT. The encoded protein is CASSQPSGSFTGELFF. V is TRBV5-1 and J is TRBJ2-2; 10 bases map to TRBD2. The CDR3 is 16 residues long. J lost 4 bases, V lost 4 bases, and 7 bases had no gene match. Germline lookup yields CDR1 SGHRS and CDR2 YFSETQ.

This clone was picked up one time. The rearrangement joins TRBV4-1 to TRBJ1-1, with TRBD1 identical over 11 bases. The CDR3 covers 15 residues. Unmatched junction bases numbered 4, after V lost 3 bases and J lost 4 bases. Germline values: CDR1 MGHRA, CDR2 YSYEKL. The CDR3 spells CASSQGGTGGTEAFF. The CDR3 nucleotides read TGCGCCAGCAGCCAGGGTGGGACAGGGGGCACTGAAGCTTTCTTT.

The chain recombines TRBV4-2 with TRBJ2-1; the match to TRBD2 covers 10 bases. The V and J ends lost 0 bases and 0 bases, in that order; junction bases with no gene match: 17. The CDR3 spans 22 residues. CDR1 and CDR2 (germline): LGHNA, YNFKEQ. The CDR3 DNA is TGTGCCAGCAGCCAAGACCCCCCTCTAGCGGGAGACCCTCCCTTCTCCTACAATGAGCAGTTCTTC. Amino acids: CASSQDPPLAGDPPFSYNEQFF.

This chain connects TRBV6-1 to TRBJ2-1; 11 bases fit TRBD2. This CDR3 comprises 19 residues. J gave up 8 bases and V 3 bases, and 18 bases lay outside the gene matches. Germline V gene lookup returns CDR1 MNHNS and CDR2 SASEGT. The CDR3 DNA reads TGTGCCAGCAGTGAGGGGGGGCAGATTTTAGCGGGAGGGCCATATGAGCAGTTCTTC. Translating it yields CASSEGGQILAGGPYEQFF.

The chain employs TRBV12-5 and TRBJ2-1; D is possibly TRBD1 (5 bases). V shed 5 bases and J shed 0 bases, with 17 bases lying between them. The CDR3 runs 17 residues. Germline CDR1 LGHNT, CDR2 FRNRAP. The CDR3: CASGTGKQESSYNEQFF. In DNA form, the CDR3 reads TGTGCTAGTGGTACCGGCAAACAGGAGAGCTCCTACAATGAGCAGTTCTTC.

This chain connects TRBV19 to TRBJ2-5, with TRBD2 matching 8 bases. CDR3 size: 14 residues. CDR1 is LNHDA, CDR2 SQIVND, per germline (reference sequence). The trim removed 5 bases at V and 5 bases at J, leaving 7 bases unmatched. The DNA for the CDR3 is TGTGCCAGTAGTCCCGGGACTAGGGTCGAGACCCAGTACTTC. This gives the protein CASSPGTRVETQYF.

The chain uses TRBV7-6 and TRBJ2-7, with TRBD2 identical over 11 bases. Germline trimming cut 6 bases from V and 5 bases from J; bases unmatched to any gene: 12. This CDR3 has 16 residues. Germline lookup yields CDR1 SGHVS and CDR2 FNYEAQ. The CDR3 sequence: CASSQGIAGGRNEQYF. In DNA form, the CDR3 reads TGTGCCAGCAGTCAGGGGATAGCGGGAGGGAGGAACGAGCAGTACTTC.

This chain connects TRBV7-2 to TRBJ2-7; D is possibly TRBD1 (5 bases). This CDR3 spans 18 amino acids. The germline V gene has CDR1 SGHTA and CDR2 FQGNSA. Trimming pared 4 bases from V and 1 base from J, leaving 23 bases between. This CDR3 reads CASSYLGPGPNRSYEQYF. The CDR3, as DNA: TGTGCCAGCAGCTATCTAGGCCCAGGGCCGAATAGGTCCTACGAGCAGTACTTC.

The chain joins TRBV2 to TRBJ2-5; 10 positions match TRBD1. Losses at the gene ends were 3 bases for V and 4 bases for J; bases not matched to a gene: 14. CDR1 and CDR2 (germline): SNHLY, FYNNEI. The length of the CDR3 is 18 residues. CDR3 loop: CASSDDRGPRAASETQYF. CDR3 coding DNA: TGTGCCAGCAGTGACGACAGGGGGCCTCGAGCGGCCTCAGAGACCCAGTACTTC.

The CDR3 is CASSQDPPRCENTGELFF. The CDR3 DNA reads TGCGCCAGCAGCCAAGATCCCCCCCGCTGCGAGAACACCGGGGAGCTGTTTTTT. J is TRBJ2-2 and V is TRBV4-1; no clear D. V was cut by 0 bases and J by 1 base, with 15 bases left in between. Germline V gene sequence: CDR1 MGHRA, CDR2 YSYEKL. The CDR3 contains 18 residues.

The chain combines TRBV19 with TRBJ2-1, with D maybe TRBD2 (5 bases). CDR1 LNHDA and CDR2 SQIVND come from the germline V gene (reference sequence). This CDR3 has 15 residues. With 3 bases removed from V and 2 bases from J, the gap between germline ends came to 11 bases. The DNA for the CDR3 is TGTGCCAGTAGTATTGGACGGGAAGCCTACAATGAGCAGTTCTTC. This codes for CASSIGREAYNEQFF. Looking up the rest from reference TRBV19 and TRBJ2-1 gives the full variable domain: DGGITQSPKYLFRKEGQNVTLSCEQNLNHDAMYWYRQDPGQGLRLIYYSQIVNDFQKGDIAEGYSVSREKKESFPLTVTSAQKNPTAFYLCASSIGREAYNEQFFGPGTRLTVL.